The 28 T cell receptor beta chains in this list originate from one sample, sequenced in a study of Ad26.COV2.S vaccination and SARS-CoV-2 variants. Data came from immunoSEQ multiplex PCR; TCRdb stores just in-frame clones and leaves some out. The data hold a few hundred thousand clones, with around 87% observed a single time. Specified treatment: approximately 18 received Ad26.COV2.S at low or high dose, single or two shots; roughly five received placebo; per-sample allocation not given. Repertoires come from day 63 after the first vaccine or placebo injection. The starting material was peripheral blood, obtained in a trial of Ad26.COV2.S vaccine versus placebo. These TCRs come from a person aged 18 to 59 who received the Ad26.COV2.S COVID-19 vaccine or a placebo.

The rearrangement links TRBV5-1 to TRBJ2-7; TRBD1 aligns across 7 bases. The trim removed 2 bases at V and 7 bases at J, leaving 12 bases unmatched. The CDR3 covers 15 residues. CDR1 SGHRS and CDR2 YFSETQ come from the germline V gene. The CDR3: CASSLGTADPGEQYF. The CDR3 DNA is TGCGCCAGCAGCTTAGGGACAGCCGACCCGGGGGAGCAGTACTTC.

The chain employs TRBV5-1 and TRBJ2-2; no firm D call. The CDR3 runs to 19 residues. The V gene's germline CDR1 is SGHRS and CDR2 YFSETQ. Deletions cut 1 base from V and 1 base from J, with 20 bases between. The CDR3 is CASSLLANPTDGNTGELFF. In DNA form, the CDR3 reads TGCGCCAGCAGCTTGTTGGCCAACCCAACGGACGGGAACACCGGGGAGCTGTTTTTT.

The chain links TRBV18 to TRBJ1-1; TRBD1 is a possible D gene (5 bases). The CDR3 has 15 amino acids. The V end lost 0 bases, the J end lost 10 bases, and 18 bases lay between the germline ends. CDR1 and CDR2 (germline): KGHSH, LQKENI. The CDR3 protein is CASSPPNGDLGGAFF. The CDR3 nucleotides read TGTGCCAGCTCACCACCTAACGGGGACTTGGGGGGAGCTTTCTTT.

This clone came up once. The rearrangement joins TRBV18 to TRBJ2-3; 8 positions match TRBD2. This CDR3 has 17 residues. Losses at the gene ends were 3 bases for V and 2 bases for J; bases not matched to a gene: 10. The germline CDR1 and CDR2 sequences are KGHSH and LQKENI. The CDR3, as DNA: TGTGCCAGCTCACCGACGGGTAGCGGGGTCCCCACAGATACGCAGTATTTT. Protein sequence: CASSPTGSGVPTDTQYF.

This clone has only one observation. The CDR3 protein is CASRPFQALRNYGYTF. As DNA, the CDR3 is TGTGCCAGTAGGCCGTTTCAGGCGCTTCGCAACTATGGCTACACCTTC. This rearrangement joins TRBV19 to TRBJ1-2; no clear D gene. Trimming pared 6 bases from V and 2 bases from J, leaving 19 bases between. This CDR3 is 16 amino acids long. Germline CDR1 and CDR2: LNHDA and SQIVND (reference sequence).

The rearrangement joins TRBV18 to TRBJ1-1, with unresolved D. The V gene's germline CDR1 is KGHSH and CDR2 LQKENI. Between the trimmed V and J ends, which lost 3 bases and 0 bases, there was a span of 2 bases. The CDR3 is 12 amino acids. In DNA form, the CDR3 reads TGTGCCAGCTCACCGATGAACACTGAAGCTTTCTTT. Its translation: CASSPMNTEAFF.

This clone was counted once. V and J are TRBV3-1 (or the pseudogene TRBV3-2) and TRBJ2-3, with TRBD2 matching 12 bases. Looked up from germline, CDR1 is LGHDT and CDR2 is YNNKEL (reference sequence). The junction had 2 bases not matched to a gene; V was cut back by 2 bases and J by 8 bases. The CDR3 runs to 14 residues. Here the CDR3 reads CASSQTTSGSTQYF. The CDR3 nucleotides are TGTGCCAGCAGCCAAACGACTAGCGGGAGTACGCAGTATTTT.

The chain has TRBV27 and TRBJ1-2, with D perhaps TRBD1 (6 bases). CDR3 length: 15 amino acids. Germline V gives CDR1 MNHEY, CDR2 SMNVEV (reference sequence). Trimming removed 5 bases from V and 1 base from J, with 14 bases in between. This CDR3 reads CASSPKQGINYGYTF. In DNA form, the CDR3 reads TGTGCCAGCAGTCCCAAACAGGGTATTAACTATGGCTACACCTTC.

This chain connects TRBV5-1 to TRBJ2-6; perhaps TRBD2 as D (6 bases). CDR3 length: 17 amino acids. Trimming stripped 4 bases from V and 0 bases from J, with 14 bases between. Germline V lookup: CDR1 SGHRS, CDR2 YFSETQ. In DNA, the CDR3 is TGCGCCAGCAGCCCGCGGGACGGAAACTCTGGGGCCAACGTCCTGACTTTC. Translated: CASSPRDGNSGANVLTF.

The chain links TRBV5-6 to TRBJ1-1; TRBD1 is a possible D gene (5 bases). V was pared by 0 bases and J by 11 bases, with 11 bases between. CDR1 is SGHDT, CDR2 YYEEEE, per germline. This CDR3 has 12 residues. CDR3 in DNA: TGTGCCAGCAGCTTGGGTAGGGGTTGGGCTTTCTTT. Amino acids: CASSLGRGWAFF. The complete variable domain, with remaining parts taken from reference TRBV5-6 and TRBJ1-1, reads DAGVTQSPTHLIKTRGQQVTLRCSPKSGHDTVSWYQQALGQGPQFIFQYYEEEERQRGNFPDRFSGHQFPNYSSELNVNALLLGDSALYLCASSLGRGWAFFGQGTRLTVV.

The rearrangement links TRBV6-5 to TRBJ2-3; D is perhaps TRBD2 (6 bases). CDR3 length: 15 residues. CDR1 is MNHEY, CDR2 SVGAGI, per germline. Trimming stripped 7 bases from V and 4 bases from J, with 18 bases between. CDR3 protein: CASTQISGGSDTQYF. The CDR3 region has the DNA TGTGCCAGCACCCAAATAAGTGGAGGGTCAGATACGCAGTATTTT.

This chain connects TRBV2 to TRBJ1-2; D is possibly TRBD1 (6 bases). This CDR3 spans 13 amino acids. V was cut by 2 bases and J by 6 bases, with 10 bases left in between. CDR1 and CDR2 from the germline V gene are SNHLY and FYNNEI. The CDR3: CASSEQGTDGYTF. The CDR3 nucleotides are TGTGCCAGCAGTGAACAGGGGACGGATGGCTACACCTTC.

The chain joins TRBV30 to TRBJ1-2; no clear D gene. V lost 0 bases and J lost 8, with 10 bases in between. This CDR3 has 12 amino acids. Germline CDR1 GTSNPN, CDR2 SVGIG (reference sequence). CDR3 amino acids: CAWSVLGWGYTF. In DNA form, the CDR3 reads TGTGCCTGGAGTGTACTAGGATGGGGCTACACCTTC.

The V gene is TRBV12-3 or TRBV12-4, the J gene TRBJ1-4; D uncertain. V shed 6 bases and J shed 13 bases, with 15 bases lying between them. The CDR3 is made up of 12 amino acids. The CDR3 is CASSPNVGSLFF. CDR3 DNA sequence: TGTGCCAGCAGCCCAAACGTGGGGTCACTGTTTTTT.

The chain employs TRBV7-9 and TRBJ2-7; D is unresolved. This CDR3 comprises 12 residues. Trimming stripped 3 bases from V and 2 bases from J, with 5 bases between. Germline CDR1 and CDR2: SEHNR and FQNEAQ (reference sequence). The CDR3 nucleotides read TGTGCCAGCAGCTTGCCAGCCTACGAGCAGTACTTC. Protein product: CASSLPAYEQYF. Complete variable domain (other parts from reference TRBV7-9 and TRBJ2-7): DTGVSQNPRHKITKRGQNVTFRCDPISEHNRLYWYRQTLGQGPEFLTYFQNEAQLEKSRLLSDRFSAERPKGSFSTLEIQRTEQGDSAMYLCASSLPAYEQYFGPGTRLTVT.

J is TRBJ2-7 and V is TRBV6-1; perhaps D is TRBD1 or TRBD2 (5 bases each). V gave up 0 bases and J gave up 3 bases, with 21 bases separating them. Germline lookup yields CDR1 MNHNS and CDR2 SASEGT. The CDR3 extends over 18 amino acids. In nucleotides, the CDR3 is TGTGCCAGCAGTGAAGCGGGTCCTAGCAGGGACCTGGTCTACGAGCAGTACTTC. It translates to CASSEAGPSRDLVYEQYF.

The chain recombines TRBV27 with TRBJ2-7; TRBD1 is a possible D gene (5 bases). V was cut by 3 bases and J by 3 bases, with 15 bases left in between. Looked up from germline, CDR1 is MNHEY and CDR2 is SMNVEV (reference sequence). The CDR3 contains 15 residues. CDR3 amino acids: CASSFLQGRVYEQYF. CDR3 DNA: TGTGCCAGCAGTTTCCTCCAGGGAAGGGTCTACGAGCAGTACTTC.

The chain links TRBV10-3 to TRBJ2-7; D is uncertain. The V end lost 3 bases, the J end lost 6 bases, and 9 bases lay between the germline ends. The CDR3 length is 12 residues. Germline values: CDR1 ENHRY, CDR2 SYGVKD. The CDR3 DNA follows: TGTGCCATCAGTGACTCGACACTCGAGCAGTACTTC. This translates into CAISDSTLEQYF.

V usage is TRBV18 and J usage is TRBJ1-1; D is undetermined. The V gene's germline CDR1 is KGHSH and CDR2 LQKENI. CDR3 length: 13 residues. V lost 6 bases and J lost 4, with 12 bases in between. CDR3 amino acids: CASSSHKGTEAFF. CDR3 in DNA: TGTGCCAGCTCGTCTCACAAAGGCACTGAAGCTTTCTTT.

This clone was seen more than once but under ten times. This sequence joins TRBV5-4 and TRBJ2-5; TRBD1 might be the D (5 bases). The ends were cut back, 4 bases at V and 5 bases at J, with 15 bases in the middle. CDR3 length: 14 residues. Germline-derived CDR1 and CDR2 are SGHNT and YYREEE (reference sequence). CDR3 sequence: CASSTFRDLETQYF. For the CDR3, the DNA is TGTGCCAGCAGCACCTTCAGGGATCTGGAGACCCAGTACTTC.

The chain couples TRBV4-3 to TRBJ1-6, with TRBD1 matching over 9 bases. This CDR3 contains 21 residues. With V trimmed by 3 bases and J by 2 bases, 17 bases remained unmatched. Germline lookup yields CDR1 LGHNA and CDR2 YSLEER. For the CDR3, the DNA is TGCGCCAGCAGCCACGCTATTCCGGGACAGGGTTACAGCACCTATAATTCACCCCTCCACTTT. Translation: CASSHAIPGQGYSTYNSPLHF.

Remarks on this clone: The same CDR3 arises from other DNA sequences in this sample as well. The chain recombines TRBV19 with TRBJ1-5, with D possibly being TRBD1 (5 bases). This CDR3 region has 14 residues. The V and J ends lost 1 base and 4 bases respectively, with 8 bases between them. Germline CDR1 reads LNHDA; CDR2 reads SQIVND (reference sequence). The CDR3 DNA follows: TGTGCCAGTAGTATAGGCGCAGGGAATCAGCCCCAGCATTTT. As protein: CASSIGAGNQPQHF.

The rearrangement joins TRBV5-1 to TRBJ2-2, with TRBD1 matching over 8 bases. Trimming removed 4 bases from V and 7 bases from J; junction bases left unmatched: 9. Germline V gene data show CDR1 as SGHRS and CDR2 as YFSETQ. The CDR3 covers 15 residues. The CDR3 coding sequence is TGCGCCAGCAGCCTGGACAGGGTGGCAGTCGGGGAGCTGTTTTTT. It encodes CASSLDRVAVGELFF.

In DNA form, the CDR3 reads TGTGCCAGCAGCTTGTCCGGGAAGAACACTGAAGCTTTCTTT. Its protein product is CASSLSGKNTEAFF. The J gene is TRBJ1-1, the V gene TRBV7-9; no clear D gene. CDR1 is SEHNR and CDR2 is FQNEAQ in the germline V gene (reference sequence). Trimming removed 3 bases from V and 1 base from J, with 9 bases in between. The CDR3 sequence is 14 residues long.

The chain links TRBV28 to TRBJ2-1, with D possibly TRBD1 on 6 matching bases. V lost 6 bases and J 3 bases, leaving 18 bases between the germline ends. The germline CDR1 and CDR2 sequences are MDHEN and SYDVKM. This CDR3 contains 16 residues. CDR3 sequence reads: CASRNQQGYRYNEQFF. The CDR3 nucleotides are TGTGCCAGCAGGAACCAACAGGGATATCGCTACAATGAGCAGTTCTTC.

This chain joins TRBV7-2 and TRBJ1-1, with D uncertain. This CDR3 spans 14 amino acids. Between the trimmed V and J ends, which lost 3 bases and 0 bases, there was a span of 8 bases. Germline values: CDR1 SGHTA, CDR2 FQGNSA. The CDR3 protein is CASSFTELNTEAFF. The CDR3 nucleotides are TGTGCCAGCAGCTTCACAGAACTGAACACTGAAGCTTTCTTT.

This chain connects TRBV27 to TRBJ2-5, with TRBD2 matching over 8 bases. Germline CDR1 MNHEY, CDR2 SMNVEV (reference sequence). This CDR3 comprises 16 residues. V gave up 1 base and J gave up 1 base; unmatched junction bases: 5. This CDR3 reads CASSLYGGGSQETQYF. The CDR3, as DNA: TGTGCCAGCAGTTTATACGGGGGGGGGTCCCAAGAGACCCAGTACTTC.

The rearrangement joins TRBV27 to TRBJ1-1; TRBD1 is a possible D gene (5 bases). The CDR3 is 15 amino acids. Germline-derived CDR1 and CDR2 are MNHEY and SMNVEV (reference sequence). V lost 3 bases to trimming and J lost 2 bases, with 13 bases between them. The CDR3 loop is CASSFRQSTNTEAFF. For the CDR3, the DNA is TGTGCCAGCAGTTTTAGACAGTCGACAAACACTGAAGCTTTCTTT.